This T cell receptor (beta chain) originates from a study of Ad26.COV2.S vaccination and SARS-CoV-2 variants. In the study overall: Once or twice, 56 days apart, Ad26.COV2.S was delivered intramuscularly.

The treatment denotes: around 19 received Ad26.COV2.S at low or high dose, single or two shots; about 5 received placebo; per-sample allocation not given. Sampling took place 63 days after the first vaccine or placebo injection. Donation came from an adult in Boston who was aged 18-55 years. Findings and limits, study-wide: Spike-specific TCR breadth ran higher among vaccine recipients than placebo recipients.

Using immunoSEQ multiplex PCR, the repertoire was profiled, and TCRdb retains in-frame clones only, with some absent. The data contain approximately 400,000 clones, around 82% of them seen just once; the ten biggest clones take up about 7.4%. A remark on this clone: Its target is not known.

The clonotype was recovered from a person aged 18 to 65 who received the Ad26.COV2.S COVID-19 vaccine or a placebo. The sample was peripheral blood, taken in a trial of Ad26.COV2.S vaccine versus placebo.

The CDR3 region is CASVDRGHPVPTDTQYF. CDR3 bases: TGTGCCAGCGTGGACAGGGGCCACCCAGTCCCCACAGATACGCAGTATTTT. The chain is built from TRBV5-4 and TRBJ2-3; 9 positions match TRBD1. The CDR3 contains 17 residues. Germline assignment: CDR1 SGHNT and CDR2 YYREEE (reference sequence). The J segment lost 2 bases and the V segment lost 7 bases, leaving 14 bases of the junction unmatched.